This T cell receptor (beta chain) was identified during a study of CD8 T cells in ankylosing spondylitis. This clonotype was counted only a few times. Its specificity is unknown. Study results and limitations: In ankylosing spondylitis blood, a motif of seven or eight highly homologous TCR beta variants appeared characteristic. It was reported that disease-linked clones were significantly enriched in matched ankylosing spondylitis synovial fluid.

TCRdb passed the 5' RACE reads through MiXCR, listing each CDR3 protein once. The sample lists 650,000 to 800,000 distinct CDR3 sequences, over 15% seen once, with about a fifth in the top ten. The sample was blood, either unsorted or a sorted T cell fraction (not recorded which). This clonotype was sampled from a male donor with ankylosing spondylitis.

In DNA, the CDR3 is TGTGCCAGCACCTTCGGTGCATATACCAACGAGCAGTACTTC. It translates to CASTFGAYTNEQYF. The chain recombines TRBV11-2 with TRBJ2-7; D remains unclear. Per the germline V gene, CDR1 is SGHAT and CDR2 is FQNNGV. With 7 bases removed from V and 5 bases from J, the gap between germline ends came to 18 bases. This CDR3 has 14 amino acids. The variable domain in full, completed from reference TRBV11-2 and TRBJ2-7, reads EAGVAQSPRYKIIEKRQSVAFWCNPISGHATLYWYQQILGQGPKLLIQFQNNGVVDDSQLPKDRFSAERLKGVDSTLKIQPAKLEDSAVYLCASTFGAYTNEQYFGPGTRLTVT.